This entry describes one T cell receptor beta chain. Its antigen is undetermined. This entry comes from a study of cytomegalovirus exposure and HLA in healthy donors. As for the study in general: In an early release, HLA-typed donors contributed some 80 million unique TCR sequences.

Trimming pared 2 bases from V and 1 base from J, leaving 11 bases between. Looked up from germline, CDR1 is LNHDA and CDR2 is SQIVND (reference sequence). The CDR3 extends over 15 amino acids. The primer mix had 60 Vbeta and 13 Jbeta primers. Only in-frame clones appear in the TCRdb table, and some are missing; sequencing was by immunoSEQ multiplex PCR. Of 120,000 to 150,000 clones listed, 61% are singletons. Study-level points and caveats: Reportedly, TCR beta sequences accurately predicted HLA-A and HLA-B alleles in most subjects.

This TCR was sampled from a male donor in good health and CMV-seronegative. The genes are TRBV19 and TRBJ1-2; no clear D gene. The sequencing input was PBMCs. The CDR3 DNA follows: TGTGCCAGTAGTATAATGGCAACAATTAACTATGGCTACACCTTC. It is translated as CASSIMATINYGYTF.